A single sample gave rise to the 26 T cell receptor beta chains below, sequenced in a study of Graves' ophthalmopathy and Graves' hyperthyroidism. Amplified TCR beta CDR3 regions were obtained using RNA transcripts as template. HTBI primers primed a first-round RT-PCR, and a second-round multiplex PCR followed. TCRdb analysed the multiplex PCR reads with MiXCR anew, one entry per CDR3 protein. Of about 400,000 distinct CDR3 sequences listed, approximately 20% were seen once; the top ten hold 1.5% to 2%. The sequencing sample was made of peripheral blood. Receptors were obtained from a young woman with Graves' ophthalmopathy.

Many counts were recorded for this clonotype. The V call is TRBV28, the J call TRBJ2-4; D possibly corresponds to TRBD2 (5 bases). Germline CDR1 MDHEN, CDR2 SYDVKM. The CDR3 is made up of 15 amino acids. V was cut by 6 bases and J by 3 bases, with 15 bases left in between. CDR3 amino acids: CASRTGSLGKNIQYF. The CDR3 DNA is TGTGCCAGCAGGACGGGGTCCTTGGGCAAAAACATTCAGTACTTC.

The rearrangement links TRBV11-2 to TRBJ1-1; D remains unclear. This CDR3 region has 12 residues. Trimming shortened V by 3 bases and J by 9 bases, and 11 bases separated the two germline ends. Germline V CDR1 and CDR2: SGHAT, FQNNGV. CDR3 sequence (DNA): TGTGCCAGCAGCTTGGTGGGTCCGCAAGCTTTCTTT. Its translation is CASSLVGPQAFF.

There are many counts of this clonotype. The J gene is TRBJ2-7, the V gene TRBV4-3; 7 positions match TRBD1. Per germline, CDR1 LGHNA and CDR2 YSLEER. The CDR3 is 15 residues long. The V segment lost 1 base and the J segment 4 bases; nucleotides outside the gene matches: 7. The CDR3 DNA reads TGCGCCAGCAGCCAAGTAGGACAGGTTACTTACGAGCAGTACTTC. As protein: CASSQVGQVTYEQYF.

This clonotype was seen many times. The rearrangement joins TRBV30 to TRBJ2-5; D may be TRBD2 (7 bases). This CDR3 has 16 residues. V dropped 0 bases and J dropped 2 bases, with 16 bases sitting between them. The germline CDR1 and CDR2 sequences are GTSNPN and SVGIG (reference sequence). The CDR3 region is CAWSVRGGVGQETQYF. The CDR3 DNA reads TGTGCCTGGAGTGTACGAGGGGGGGTGGGACAAGAGACCCAGTACTTC.

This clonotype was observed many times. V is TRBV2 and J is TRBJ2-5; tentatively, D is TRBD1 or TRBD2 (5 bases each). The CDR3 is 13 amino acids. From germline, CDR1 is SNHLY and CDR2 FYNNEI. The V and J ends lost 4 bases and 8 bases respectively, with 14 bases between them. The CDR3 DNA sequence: TGTGCCAGCAGTGGGGCTCCCCGGGGCACCCAGTACTTC. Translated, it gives CASSGAPRGTQYF.

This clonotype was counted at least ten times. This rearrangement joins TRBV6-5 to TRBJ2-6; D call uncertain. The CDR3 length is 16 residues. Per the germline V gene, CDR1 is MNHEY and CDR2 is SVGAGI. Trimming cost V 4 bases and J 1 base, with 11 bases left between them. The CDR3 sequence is CASSWVDESGANVLTF. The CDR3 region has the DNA TGTGCCAGCAGTTGGGTAGACGAATCTGGGGCCAACGTCCTGACTTTC.

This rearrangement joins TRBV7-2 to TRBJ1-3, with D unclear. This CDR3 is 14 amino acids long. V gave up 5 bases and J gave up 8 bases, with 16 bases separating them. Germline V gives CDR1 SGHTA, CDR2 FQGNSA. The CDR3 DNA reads TGTGCCAGCAGCCCACGGGAGGGAAGCGACACCATATATTTT. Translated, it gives CASSPREGSDTIYF.

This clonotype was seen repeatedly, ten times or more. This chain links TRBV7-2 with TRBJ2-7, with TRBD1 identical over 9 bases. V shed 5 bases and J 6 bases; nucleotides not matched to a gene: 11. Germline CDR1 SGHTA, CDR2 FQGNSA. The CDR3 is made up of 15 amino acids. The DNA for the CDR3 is TGTGCCAGCAGCCCCGGACAGGGGAGAACGAGCGAGCAGTACTTC. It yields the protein CASSPGQGRTSEQYF.

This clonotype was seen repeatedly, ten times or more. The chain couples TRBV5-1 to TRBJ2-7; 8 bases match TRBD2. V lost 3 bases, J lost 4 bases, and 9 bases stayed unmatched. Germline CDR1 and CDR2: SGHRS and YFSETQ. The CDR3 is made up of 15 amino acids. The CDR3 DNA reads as TGCGCCAGCAGCTCGACCGGGACTAGGGGGTACGAGCAGTACTTC. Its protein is CASSSTGTRGYEQYF. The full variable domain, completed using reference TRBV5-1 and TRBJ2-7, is KAGVTQTPRYLIKTRGQQVTLSCSPISGHRSVSWYQQTPGQGLQFLFEYFSETQRNKGNFPGRFSGRQFSNSRSEMNVSTLELGDSALYLCASSSTGTRGYEQYFGPGTRLTVT.

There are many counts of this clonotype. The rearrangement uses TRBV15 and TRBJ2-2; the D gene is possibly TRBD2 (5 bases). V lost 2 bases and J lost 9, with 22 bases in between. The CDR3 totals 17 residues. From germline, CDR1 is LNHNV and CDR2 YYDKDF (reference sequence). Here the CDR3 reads CATSRTQRLPRSRELFF. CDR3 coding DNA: TGTGCCACCAGCAGAACCCAGCGGCTCCCGAGATCCAGGGAGCTGTTTTTT.

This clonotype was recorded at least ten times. The CDR3 spells CATSDVRGSTGELFF. The DNA of the CDR3 is TGTGCCACCAGTGATGTTCGGGGTTCCACCGGGGAGCTGTTTTTT. This rearrangement joins TRBV24-1 to TRBJ2-2; D may be TRBD2 (5 bases). The CDR3 contains 15 residues. Germline values: CDR1 KGHDR, CDR2 SFDVKD. The V end was cut by 3 bases, the J end by 4 bases, with 11 bases between.

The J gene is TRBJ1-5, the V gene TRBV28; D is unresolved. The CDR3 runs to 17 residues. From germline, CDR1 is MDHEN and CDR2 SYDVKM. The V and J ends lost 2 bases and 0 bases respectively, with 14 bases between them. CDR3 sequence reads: CASSLEGVNYSNQPQHF. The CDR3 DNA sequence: TGTGCCAGCAGTTTAGAAGGAGTGAACTATAGCAATCAGCCCCAGCATTTT.

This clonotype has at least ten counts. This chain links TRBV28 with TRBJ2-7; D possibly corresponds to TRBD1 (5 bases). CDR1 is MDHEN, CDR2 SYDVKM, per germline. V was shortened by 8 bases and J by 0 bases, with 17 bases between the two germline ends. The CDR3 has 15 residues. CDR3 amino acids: CASATSGKSSYEQYF. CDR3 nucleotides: TGTGCCAGCGCCACGTCAGGGAAGAGCTCCTACGAGCAGTACTTC. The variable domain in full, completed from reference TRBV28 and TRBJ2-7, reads DVKVTQSSRYLVKRTGEKVFLECVQDMDHENMFWYRQDPGLGLRLIYFSYDVKMKEKGDIPEGYSVSREKKERFSLILESASTNQTSMYLCASATSGKSSYEQYFGPGTRLTVT.

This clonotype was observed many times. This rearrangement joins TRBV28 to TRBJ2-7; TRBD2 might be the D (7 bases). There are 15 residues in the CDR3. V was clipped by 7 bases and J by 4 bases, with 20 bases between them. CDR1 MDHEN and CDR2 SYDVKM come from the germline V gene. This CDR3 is CASIPQAAGAYEQYF. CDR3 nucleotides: TGTGCCAGCATCCCCCAGGCTGCGGGGGCTTACGAGCAGTACTTC.

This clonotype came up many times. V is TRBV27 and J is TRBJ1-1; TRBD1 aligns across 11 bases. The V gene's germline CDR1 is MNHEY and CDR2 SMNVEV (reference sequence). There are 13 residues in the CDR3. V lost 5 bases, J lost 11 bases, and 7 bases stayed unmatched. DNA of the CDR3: TGTGCCAGCAGTCCCGGACAGGGGGCGAGGGCTTTCTTT. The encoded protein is CASSPGQGARAFF.

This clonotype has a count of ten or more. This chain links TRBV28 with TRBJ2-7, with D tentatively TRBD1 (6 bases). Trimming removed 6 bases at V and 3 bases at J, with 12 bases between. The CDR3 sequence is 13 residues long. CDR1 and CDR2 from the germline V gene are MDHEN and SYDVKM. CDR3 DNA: TGTGCCAGCAGGGACGGGACAAACTACGAGCAGTACTTC. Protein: CASRDGTNYEQYF. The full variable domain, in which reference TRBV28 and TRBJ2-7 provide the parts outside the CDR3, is DVKVTQSSRYLVKRTGEKVFLECVQDMDHENMFWYRQDPGLGLRLIYFSYDVKMKEKGDIPEGYSVSREKKERFSLILESASTNQTSMYLCASRDGTNYEQYFGPGTRLTVT.

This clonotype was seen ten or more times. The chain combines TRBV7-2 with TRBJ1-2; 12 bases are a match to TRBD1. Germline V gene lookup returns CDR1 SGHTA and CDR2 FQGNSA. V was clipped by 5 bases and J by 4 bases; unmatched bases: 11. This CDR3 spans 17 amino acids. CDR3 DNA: TGTGCCAGCAGCCTAGGAGGGGGACAGGGGGCAATCTATGGCTACACCTTC. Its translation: CASSLGGGQGAIYGYTF.

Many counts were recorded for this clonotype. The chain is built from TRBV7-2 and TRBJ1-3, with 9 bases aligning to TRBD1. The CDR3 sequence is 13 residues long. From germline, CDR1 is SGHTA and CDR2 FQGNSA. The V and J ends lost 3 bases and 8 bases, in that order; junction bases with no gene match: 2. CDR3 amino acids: CASSFDRGDTIYF. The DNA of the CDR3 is TGTGCCAGCAGCTTTGACAGGGGGGACACCATATATTTT.

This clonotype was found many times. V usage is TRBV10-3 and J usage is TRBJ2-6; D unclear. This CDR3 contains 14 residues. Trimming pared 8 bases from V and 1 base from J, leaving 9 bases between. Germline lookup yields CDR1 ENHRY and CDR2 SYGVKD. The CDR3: CAIRKGSGANVLTF. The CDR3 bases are TGTGCCATCCGGAAAGGGTCTGGGGCCAACGTCCTGACTTTC.

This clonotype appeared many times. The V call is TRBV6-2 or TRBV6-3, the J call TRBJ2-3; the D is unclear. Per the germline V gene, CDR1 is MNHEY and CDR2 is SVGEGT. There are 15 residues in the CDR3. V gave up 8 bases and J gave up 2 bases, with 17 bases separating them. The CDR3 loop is CASLMGRPDTDTQYF. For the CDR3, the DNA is TGTGCCAGCCTTATGGGAAGGCCCGACACAGATACGCAGTATTTT.

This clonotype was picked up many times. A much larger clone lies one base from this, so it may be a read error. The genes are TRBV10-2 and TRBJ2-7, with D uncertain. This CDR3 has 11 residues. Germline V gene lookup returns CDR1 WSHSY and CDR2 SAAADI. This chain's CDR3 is CASSLQNERYF. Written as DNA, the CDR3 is TGCGCCAGCAGTCTGCAGAACGAGCGGTACTTC.

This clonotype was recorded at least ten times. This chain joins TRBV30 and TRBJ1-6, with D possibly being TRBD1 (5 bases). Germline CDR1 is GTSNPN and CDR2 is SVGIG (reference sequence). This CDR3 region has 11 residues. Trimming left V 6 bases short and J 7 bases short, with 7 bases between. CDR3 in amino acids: CACKGNSPLHF. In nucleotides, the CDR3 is TGTGCCTGTAAGGGGAATTCACCCCTCCACTTT.

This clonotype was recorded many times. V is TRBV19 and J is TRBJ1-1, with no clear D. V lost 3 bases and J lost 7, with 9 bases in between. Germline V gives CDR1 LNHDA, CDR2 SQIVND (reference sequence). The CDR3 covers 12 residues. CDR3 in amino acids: CASSIGNREAFF. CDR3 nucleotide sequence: TGTGCCAGTAGTATCGGGAATCGTGAAGCTTTCTTT.

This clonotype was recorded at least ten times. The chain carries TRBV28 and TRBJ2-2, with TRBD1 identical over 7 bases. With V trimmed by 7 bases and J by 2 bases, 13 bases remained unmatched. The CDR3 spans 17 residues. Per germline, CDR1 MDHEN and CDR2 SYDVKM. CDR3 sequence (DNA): TGTGCCAGCACCGAGGGGGCAGGGTTATCAAACACCGGGGAGCTGTTTTTT. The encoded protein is CASTEGAGLSNTGELFF.

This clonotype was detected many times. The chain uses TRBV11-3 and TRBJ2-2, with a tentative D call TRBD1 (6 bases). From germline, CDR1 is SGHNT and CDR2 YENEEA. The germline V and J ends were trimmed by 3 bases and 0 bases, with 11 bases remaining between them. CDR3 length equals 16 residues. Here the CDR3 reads CASSFTGSTNTGELFF. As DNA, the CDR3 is TGTGCCAGCAGCTTTACAGGGAGCACGAACACCGGGGAGCTGTTTTTT.

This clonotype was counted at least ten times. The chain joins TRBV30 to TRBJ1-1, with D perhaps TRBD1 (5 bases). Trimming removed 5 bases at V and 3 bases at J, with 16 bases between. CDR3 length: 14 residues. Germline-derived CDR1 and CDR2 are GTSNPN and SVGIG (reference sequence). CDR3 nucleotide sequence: TGTGCCTGGGCTACTTCGGGACGGCACACTGAAGCTTTCTTT. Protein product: CAWATSGRHTEAFF.